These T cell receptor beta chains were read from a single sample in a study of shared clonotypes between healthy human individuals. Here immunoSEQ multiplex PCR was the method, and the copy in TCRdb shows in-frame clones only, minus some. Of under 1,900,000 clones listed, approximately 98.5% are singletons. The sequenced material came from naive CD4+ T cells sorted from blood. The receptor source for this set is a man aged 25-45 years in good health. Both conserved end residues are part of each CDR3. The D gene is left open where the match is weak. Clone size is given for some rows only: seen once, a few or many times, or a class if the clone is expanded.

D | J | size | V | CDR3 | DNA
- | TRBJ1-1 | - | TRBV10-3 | CAITSDSFTEAFF | TGTGCCATCACTTCGGACAGCTTCACTGAAGCTTTCTTT
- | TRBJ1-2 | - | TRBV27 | CASSSSGVYGYTF | TGTGCCAGCAGTTCATCGGGAGTCTATGGCTACACCTTC
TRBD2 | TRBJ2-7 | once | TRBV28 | CASSPPASGKRYEQYF | TGTGCCAGCAGTCCCCCGGCTAGCGGAAAACGCTACGAGCAGTACTTC
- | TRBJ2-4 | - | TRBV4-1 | CASSQERMVKNIQYF | TGCGCCAGCAGCCAAGAACGGATGGTCAAAAACATTCAGTACTTC
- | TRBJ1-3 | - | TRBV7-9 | CASSLERVRQQSGNTIYF | TGTGCCAGCAGCTTAGAAAGAGTAAGGCAGCAATCTGGAAACACCATATATTTT
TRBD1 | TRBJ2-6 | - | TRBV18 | CASSAYSRGLTANVLTF | TGTGCCAGCTCAGCTTACTCTAGGGGGCTGACGGCCAACGTCCTGACTTTC
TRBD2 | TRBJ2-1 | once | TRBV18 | CASSLGLVSYNEQFF | TGTGCCAGCTCACTAGGACTAGTCTCCTACAATGAGCAGTTCTTC
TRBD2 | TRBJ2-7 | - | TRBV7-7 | CASSLGLAGDEQYF | TGTGCTAGCAGCTTAGGGCTAGCGGGTGACGAGCAGTACTTC
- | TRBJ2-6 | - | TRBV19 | CASSMRASGANVLTF | TGTGCCAGTAGTATGCGGGCCTCTGGGGCCAACGTCCTGACTTTC
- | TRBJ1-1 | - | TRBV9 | CASSVALNTEAFF | TGTGCCAGCAGCGTAGCTCTGAACACTGAAGCTTTCTTT
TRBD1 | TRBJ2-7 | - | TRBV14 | CASSQDTVGTGASYEQYF | TGTGCCAGCAGCCAAGATACGGTGGGAACAGGGGCTTCCTACGAGCAGTACTTC
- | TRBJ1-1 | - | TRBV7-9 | CASSLSEGSTEAFF | TGTGCCAGCAGCTTAAGCGAGGGTTCCACTGAAGCTTTCTTT
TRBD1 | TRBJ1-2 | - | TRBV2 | CASSIGTGDGYTF | TGTGCCAGCAGCATCGGGACAGGGGATGGCTACACCTTC
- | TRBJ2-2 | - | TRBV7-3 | CASSLTTGELFF | TGTGCCAGCAGCTTAACGACCGGGGAGCTGTTTTTT
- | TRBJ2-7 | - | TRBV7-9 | CASSLGRGSYEQYF | TGTGCCAGCAGCTTAGGGCGTGGTTCCTACGAGCAGTACTTC
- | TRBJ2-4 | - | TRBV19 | CASSIPPLNIQYF | TGTGCCAGTAGTATACCTCCACTTAACATTCAGTACTTC
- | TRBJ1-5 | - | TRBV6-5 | CASSRTENQPQHF | TGTGCCAGCAGTAGGACAGAGAATCAGCCCCAGCATTTT
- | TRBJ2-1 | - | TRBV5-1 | CASSLLTAGEQFF | TGCGCCAGCAGCCTTCTGACCGCGGGTGAGCAGTTCTTC
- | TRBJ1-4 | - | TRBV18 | CASSPGSGREKLFF | TGTGCCAGCTCACCAGGGTCGGGTCGTGAAAAACTGTTTTTT
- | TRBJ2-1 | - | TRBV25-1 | CASSDRGAAGLYNEQFF | TGTGCCAGCAGTGATCGAGGGGCGGCCGGACTCTACAATGAGCAGTTCTTC
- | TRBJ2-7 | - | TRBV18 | CASSPQSGAGNEQYF | TGTGCCAGCTCACCACAAAGCGGTGCGGGGAACGAGCAGTACTTC
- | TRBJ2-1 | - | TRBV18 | CASSPSYNEQFF | TGTGCCAGCTCACCTAGTTACAATGAGCAGTTCTTC
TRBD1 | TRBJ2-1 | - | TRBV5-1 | CASSLVTGGNQFF | TGCGCCAGCAGCTTGGTGACAGGGGGAAACCAGTTCTTC
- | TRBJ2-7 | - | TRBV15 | CATSSKVMGPQTYEQYF | TGTGCCACCAGCAGTAAAGTCATGGGACCCCAGACCTACGAGCAGTACTTC
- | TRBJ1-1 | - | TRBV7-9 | CASSGGPVGPEAFF | TGTGCCAGCAGCGGCGGGCCGGTGGGCCCTGAAGCTTTCTTT
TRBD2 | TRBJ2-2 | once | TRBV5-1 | CASSLAPGGDTGELFF | TGCGCCAGCAGCTTGGCCCCGGGGGGGGACACCGGGGAGCTGTTTTTT
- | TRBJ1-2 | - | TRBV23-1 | CASSHPVCYGYTF | TGCGCCAGCAGTCATCCCGTGTGCTATGGCTACACCTTC
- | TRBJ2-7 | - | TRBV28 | CASSFWTKGGRIEIEQYF | TGTGCCAGCAGTTTTTGGACAAAGGGGGGGCGAATAGAGATCGAGCAGTACTTC
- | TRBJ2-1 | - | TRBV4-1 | CASSQGMRSRDEQFF | TGCGCCAGCAGCCAAGGGATGAGGTCTAGAGATGAGCAGTTCTTC
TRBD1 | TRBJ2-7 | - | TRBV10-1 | CATRGQGAREQYF | TGCGCCACCAGGGGACAGGGGGCGCGGGAGCAGTACTTC
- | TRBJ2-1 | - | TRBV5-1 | CASSLFAGPWTDNEQFF | TGCGCCAGCAGCTTGTTCGCCGGGCCTTGGACCGACAATGAGCAGTTCTTC
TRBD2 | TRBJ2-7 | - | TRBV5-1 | CASSFSGRAVYEQYF | TGCGCCAGCAGCTTTAGCGGGAGGGCCGTCTACGAGCAGTACTTC
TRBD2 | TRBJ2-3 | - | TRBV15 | CATSRGRLAGVGVTDTQYF | TGTGCCACCAGCAGAGGTAGACTAGCGGGAGTAGGGGTCACAGATACGCAGTATTTT
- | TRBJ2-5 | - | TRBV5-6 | CASSLVRTLFVETQYF | TGTGCCAGCAGCTTGGTTCGGACACTCTTCGTAGAGACCCAGTACTTC
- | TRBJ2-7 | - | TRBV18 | CASSPSGEGYYEQYF | TGTGCCAGCTCACCAAGCGGCGAGGGGTACTACGAGCAGTACTTC
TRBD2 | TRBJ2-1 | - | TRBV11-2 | CASNQAGGNEQFF | TGTGCCAGCAATCAAGCGGGAGGCAATGAGCAGTTCTTC
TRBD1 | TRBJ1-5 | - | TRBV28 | CASSLGQGYNQPQHF | TGTGCCAGCAGTTTGGGACAGGGGTACAATCAGCCCCAGCATTTT
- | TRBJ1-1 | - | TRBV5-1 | CASSPTGSDTEAFF | TGCGCCAGCAGTCCAACCGGGTCGGACACTGAAGCTTTCTTT
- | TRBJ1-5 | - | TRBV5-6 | CASSFGTDQPQHF | TGTGCCAGCAGCTTTGGTACCGATCAGCCCCAGCATTTT
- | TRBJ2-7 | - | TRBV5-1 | CASSLGRGAVDEQYF | TGCGCCAGCAGCTTGGGTAGGGGCGCGGTAGACGAGCAGTACTTC
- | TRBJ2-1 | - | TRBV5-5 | CASSLEGMANEQFF | TGTGCCAGCAGCTTGGAGGGTATGGCTAATGAGCAGTTCTTC
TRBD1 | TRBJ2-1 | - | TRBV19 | CASSIVGTGSFNEQFF | TGTGCCAGTAGTATAGTCGGGACAGGGTCCTTCAATGAGCAGTTCTTC
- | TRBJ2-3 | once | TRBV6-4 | CASRTTASTDTQYF | TGTGCCAGCAGGACGACGGCTAGCACAGATACGCAGTATTTT
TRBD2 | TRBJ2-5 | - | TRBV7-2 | CASSLAVLAGDSETQYF | TGTGCCAGCAGCTTAGCGGTTCTAGCGGGAGATTCGGAGACCCAGTACTTC
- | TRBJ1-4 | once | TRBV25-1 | CASSDPRVGNEKLFF | TGTGCCAGCAGTGATCCCAGGGTCGGTAATGAAAAACTGTTTTTT
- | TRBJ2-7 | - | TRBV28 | CASSTSGTLRSYEQYF | TGTGCCAGCAGCACGTCGGGGACCTTACGCTCCTACGAGCAGTACTTC
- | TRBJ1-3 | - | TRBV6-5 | CASSSRGRNTIYF | TGTGCCAGCAGCTCAAGGGGAAGGAACACCATATATTTT
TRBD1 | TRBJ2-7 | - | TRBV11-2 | CASSLWDRGSEQYF | TGTGCCAGCAGCCTTTGGGACAGGGGGAGCGAGCAGTACTTC
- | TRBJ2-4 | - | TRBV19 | CASSILTGGVHF | TGTGCCAGTAGTATCCTGACAGGCGGGGTCCACTTC
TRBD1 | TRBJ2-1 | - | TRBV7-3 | CASSADRGAYNEQFF | TGTGCCAGCAGCGCGGACAGGGGTGCCTACAATGAGCAGTTCTTC
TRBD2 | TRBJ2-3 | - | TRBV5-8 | CASSLLWLERERRTQYF | TGTGCCAGCAGCTTGCTATGGTTGGAGCGGGAGAGGCGTACGCAGTATTTT
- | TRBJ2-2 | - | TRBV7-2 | CASSFPLPNTGELFF | TGTGCCAGCAGCTTCCCCCTGCCGAACACCGGGGAGCTGTTTTTT
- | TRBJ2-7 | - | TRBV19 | CASSERLERAYEQYF | TGTGCCAGTAGTGAGCGACTAGAGAGAGCCTACGAGCAGTACTTC
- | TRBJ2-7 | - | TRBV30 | CAWCRDLRDEQYF | TGTGCCTGGTGCCGGGACCTTAGGGACGAGCAGTACTTC
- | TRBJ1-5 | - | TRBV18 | CASSPGQLNSQPQHF | TGTGCCAGCTCACCCGGACAGCTTAATTCTCAGCCCCAGCATTTT